Each of the 32 T cell receptor beta chains below was sequenced from the same sample in a study of blood T cell repertoires in COVID-19. This table comes from immunoSEQ multiplex PCR, and its TCRdb copy is limited to in-frame clones, with some not included. The sample carries fewer than 500,000 clones, about 85% recorded once. The sequenced sample consisted of PBMCs or T cells enriched from blood (not recorded which). The receptor source for this set is a woman in her late teens or twenties who had recovered from COVID-19.

The rearrangement uses TRBV7-9 and TRBJ2-1; D might be TRBD1 (6 bases). This CDR3 has 13 residues. V was pared by 3 bases and J by 4 bases, with 7 bases between. Germline-derived CDR1 and CDR2 are SEHNR and FQNEAQ (reference sequence). Written as DNA, the CDR3 is TGTGCCAGCAGCTTCGGACAGTACAATGAGCAGTTCTTC. Translating it yields CASSFGQYNEQFF. The variable domain in full, completed from reference TRBV7-9 and TRBJ2-1, reads DTGVSQNPRHKITKRGQNVTFRCDPISEHNRLYWYRQTLGQGPEFLTYFQNEAQLEKSRLLSDRFSAERPKGSFSTLEIQRTEQGDSAMYLCASSFGQYNEQFFGPGTRLTVL.

V gene TRBV7-2 combines with J gene TRBJ2-5, with a weak D call TRBD1 (6 bases). Germline lookup yields CDR1 SGHTA and CDR2 FQGNSA. CDR3 length equals 15 residues. V was clipped by 2 bases and J by 0 bases, with 10 bases between them. CDR3 amino acids: CASSLSGTHQETQYF. CDR3 DNA: TGTGCCAGCAGCTTATCCGGGACACACCAAGAGACCCAGTACTTC.

The chain carries TRBV5-1 and TRBJ2-1, with a possible D match to TRBD2 (7 bases). V lost 6 bases and J lost 6, with 19 bases in between. CDR3 size: 15 residues. Germline assignment: CDR1 SGHRS and CDR2 YFSETQ. The CDR3 region is CASNLDRGAFNEQFF. CDR3 coding DNA: TGCGCCAGCAACCTCGACCGGGGGGCCTTCAATGAGCAGTTCTTC.

CDR3 region: CASSLGGGLAEAFF. The CDR3 bases are TGTGCCAGCAGCCTTGGGGGGGGGCTGGCTGAAGCTTTCTTT. The rearrangement links TRBV3-1 (or the pseudogene TRBV3-2) to TRBJ1-1; D is perhaps TRBD1 (6 bases). The CDR3 sequence is 14 residues long. V dropped 4 bases and J dropped 6 bases, with 15 bases sitting between them. Germline CDR1 and CDR2: LGHDT and YNNKEL (reference sequence).

The rearrangement links TRBV6-5 to TRBJ2-2; a possible D gene is TRBD1 (6 bases). CDR3 length: 14 residues. The V end was cut by 6 bases, the J end by 6 bases, with 14 bases between. Per germline, CDR1 MNHEY and CDR2 SVGAGI. CDR3 sequence reads: CASSLRGLPGELFF. CDR3 bases: TGTGCCAGCAGCTTAAGGGGGTTACCCGGGGAGCTGTTTTTT.

J is TRBJ2-2 and V is TRBV2; the match to TRBD2 covers 9 bases. Germline CDR1 reads SNHLY; CDR2 reads FYNNEI. The CDR3 has 15 amino acids. V lost 3 bases, J lost 9 bases, and 8 bases stayed unmatched. CDR3 bases: TGTGCCAGCAGTGAGAATAGCGGGGGAACGCGGGAGCTGTTTTTT. It is translated as CASSENSGGTRELFF. The full variable domain, in which reference TRBV2 and TRBJ2-2 provide the parts outside the CDR3, is EPEVTQTPSHQVTQMGQEVILRCVPISNHLYFYWYRQILGQKVEFLVSFYNNEISEKSEIFDDQFSVERPDGSNFTLKIRSTKLEDSAMYFCASSENSGGTRELFFGEGSRLTVL.

The count of this clone is one. CDR3 bases: TGCAGTGCTAGTACCCTAGCGGGGGTTCTCAATGAGCAGTTCTTC. It encodes CSASTLAGVLNEQFF. The rearrangement joins TRBV20-1 to TRBJ2-1; 10 nucleotides line up with TRBD2. This CDR3 is 15 amino acids long. The trim removed 3 bases at V and 6 bases at J, leaving 8 bases unmatched. Germline V gene sequence: CDR1 DFQATT, CDR2 SNEGSKA (reference sequence).

Comment on this clone: The identical CDR3 is also encoded by other nucleotide sequences in the sample. The chain uses TRBV5-1 and TRBJ2-1, with TRBD2 matching over 14 bases. V dropped 4 bases and J dropped 0; count of bases not matched to a gene: 3. Germline assignment: CDR1 SGHRS and CDR2 YFSETQ. The CDR3 length is 17 residues. The CDR3 region is CASSPGTSGGSYNEQFF. DNA of the CDR3: TGCGCCAGCAGCCCCGGGACTAGCGGGGGCTCCTACAATGAGCAGTTCTTC.

This chain connects TRBV15 to TRBJ1-1; the D is unclear. Germline V gene data show CDR1 as LNHNV and CDR2 as YYDKDF (reference sequence). CDR3 length equals 15 residues. V dropped 0 bases and J dropped 4 bases, with 12 bases sitting between them. The CDR3 sequence: CATSREHGGGTEAFF. In nucleotides, the CDR3 is TGTGCCACCAGCAGAGAACACGGAGGTGGCACTGAAGCTTTCTTT.

This clone is a singleton in its sample. This chain uses TRBV7-8 with TRBJ2-7; 9 nucleotides align to TRBD1. From germline, CDR1 is SGHVS and CDR2 FQNEAQ. J was trimmed by 7 bases and V by 5 bases; bases with no gene match: 9. The CDR3 loop spans 14 amino acids. The CDR3 reads CASSPRDRVGEQYF. CDR3 DNA: TGTGCCAGCAGCCCTCGGGACAGGGTTGGAGAGCAGTACTTC. Complete variable domain (other parts from reference TRBV7-8 and TRBJ2-7): GAGVSQSPRYKVAKRGQDVALRCDPISGHVSLFWYQQALGQGPEFLTYFQNEAQLDKSGLPSDRFFAERPEGSVSTLKIQRTQQEDSAVYLCASSPRDRVGEQYFGPGTRLTVT.

This sequence joins TRBV12-5 and TRBJ1-2; the D gene is possibly TRBD1 (5 bases). The CDR3 contains 14 residues. Germline values: CDR1 LGHNT, CDR2 FRNRAP. Trimming took 3 bases from V and 0 from J, leaving 8 bases between them. CDR3 region: CASGFRQSNYGYTF. The CDR3 DNA reads as TGTGCTAGTGGTTTTCGACAGTCTAACTATGGCTACACCTTC.

The chain has TRBV7-6 and TRBJ1-4; perhaps TRBD1 as D (6 bases). There are 15 residues in the CDR3. V was trimmed by 0 bases and J by 10 bases, leaving 15 bases between them. Germline V CDR1 and CDR2: SGHVS, FNYEAQ. CDR3 in amino acids: CASSLAGQGSAKLFF. The CDR3 DNA follows: TGTGCCAGCAGCTTAGCAGGGCAGGGGAGTGCAAAACTGTTTTTT.

This sequence joins TRBV10-3 and TRBJ2-3, with 9 positions matching TRBD1. CDR3 size: 13 residues. CDR1 is ENHRY, CDR2 SYGVKD, per germline. V lost 10 bases and J lost 4; bases outside the gene matches: 6. CDR3 sequence: CATSGQGADTQYF. The CDR3 DNA is TGTGCCACCTCGGGACAGGGCGCAGATACGCAGTATTTT.

The rearrangement links TRBV7-9 to TRBJ2-5; 16 bases are shared with TRBD2. Germline V gene data show CDR1 as SEHNR and CDR2 as FQNEAQ (reference sequence). The CDR3 totals 18 residues. The V segment lost 5 bases and the J segment 7 bases; nucleotides outside the gene matches: 13. In nucleotides, the CDR3 is TGTGCCAGCAGCCTAGTGGGGACTAGCGGGGGGGCCTTGGTGACCCAGTACTTC. Its translation is CASSLVGTSGGALVTQYF.

This chain uses TRBV24-1 with TRBJ2-5, with TRBD2 identical over 7 bases. The V gene end was trimmed by 12 bases and the J gene end by 3 bases; junction bases not matched to a gene: 9. This CDR3 spans 13 amino acids. Germline CDR1 reads KGHDR; CDR2 reads SFDVKD. CDR3 coding DNA: TGTGCCTCCATTGAGGCGGGGGAAGAGACCCAGTACTTC. As protein: CASIEAGEETQYF.

The CDR3 loop is CAWSVVGRELDVRRMNTEAFF. Written as DNA, the CDR3 is TGTGCCTGGAGTGTAGTGGGGCGGGAGTTGGATGTCCGGCGGATGAACACTGAAGCTTTCTTT. The rearrangement joins TRBV30 to TRBJ1-1; tentatively, D is TRBD1 (5 bases). The CDR3 totals 21 residues. Germline CDR1 GTSNPN, CDR2 SVGIG (reference sequence). Trimming shortened V by 0 bases and J by 0 bases, and 29 bases separated the two germline ends.

The V call is TRBV5-1, the J call TRBJ1-4; D is undetermined. Looked up from germline, CDR1 is SGHRS and CDR2 is YFSETQ. Between the trimmed V and J ends, which lost 2 bases and 6 bases, there was a span of 8 bases. This CDR3 has 13 residues. The CDR3 region is CASSLNPDEKLFF. CDR3 bases: TGCGCCAGCAGCTTAAATCCGGATGAAAAACTGTTTTTT.

V gene TRBV6-1 combines with J gene TRBJ1-3; D not certain. CDR1 and CDR2 (germline): MNHNS, SASEGT. With 3 bases removed from V and 8 bases from J, the gap between germline ends came to 17 bases. The CDR3 runs to 15 residues. Written as DNA, the CDR3 is TGTGCCAGCAGTGACATGACGGAACGAGAGGACACCATATATTTT. Translated, it gives CASSDMTEREDTIYF.

The chain combines TRBV5-1 with TRBJ2-3, with a weak D call TRBD2 (6 bases). With 1 base removed from V and 0 bases from J, the gap between germline ends came to 15 bases. The CDR3 consists of 17 residues. Germline CDR1 SGHRS, CDR2 YFSETQ. The CDR3: CASSLSFEGTSTDTQYF. The CDR3 DNA reads TGCGCCAGCAGCTTGAGCTTTGAGGGGACTAGCACAGATACGCAGTATTTT.

CDR3 DNA sequence: TGTGCCAGCTCTCATGAAGGGGGGAACACTGAAGCTTTCTTT. Its translation is CASSHEGGNTEAFF. The V and J genes are TRBV18 and TRBJ1-1, with D maybe TRBD1 (6 bases). There are 14 residues in the CDR3. V was pared by 6 bases and J by 1 base, with 12 bases between. Looked up from germline, CDR1 is KGHSH and CDR2 is LQKENI. The whole variable domain, remainder taken from reference TRBV18 and TRBJ1-1, is NAGVMQNPRHLVRRRGQEARLRCSPMKGHSHVYWYRQLPEEGLKFMVYLQKENIIDESGMPKERFSAEFPKEGPSILRIQQVVRGDSAAYFCASSHEGGNTEAFFGQGTRLTVV.

This chain joins TRBV5-5 and TRBJ1-1; no clear D. There are 16 residues in the CDR3. V dropped 0 bases and J dropped 0 bases, with 12 bases sitting between them. Germline CDR1 and CDR2: SGHKS and YYEKEE (reference sequence). The CDR3 here is CASSLGAAFMNTEAFF. CDR3 nucleotide sequence: TGTGCCAGCAGCTTGGGAGCCGCCTTCATGAACACTGAAGCTTTCTTT.

This clone has just a few counts. This chain uses TRBV28 with TRBJ1-3; D may be TRBD1 (5 bases). Deletions cut 3 bases from V and 0 bases from J, with 21 bases between. CDR3 size: 19 residues. Germline loops: CDR1 MDHEN, CDR2 SYDVKM. The CDR3 nucleotides read TGTGCCAGCAGTTTGCCCGCGGAGAAAGGGGCTATCTCTGGAAACACCATATATTTT. Its protein is CASSLPAEKGAISGNTIYF. Looking up the rest from reference TRBV28 and TRBJ1-3 gives the full variable domain: DVKVTQSSRYLVKRTGEKVFLECVQDMDHENMFWYRQDPGLGLRLIYFSYDVKMKEKGDIPEGYSVSREKKERFSLILESASTNQTSMYLCASSLPAEKGAISGNTIYFGEGSWLTVV.

This chain links TRBV5-4 with TRBJ2-5, with a tentative D call TRBD2 (5 bases). This CDR3 region has 14 residues. Trimming removed 0 bases at V and 0 bases at J, with 6 bases between. Per germline, CDR1 SGHNT and CDR2 YYREEE (reference sequence). The CDR3 DNA reads TGTGCCAGCAGCTTGGCTAGCAACCAAGAGACCCAGTACTTC. Its protein product is CASSLASNQETQYF.

In this sample, this clone turned up once. This chain uses TRBV13 with TRBJ2-4, with a weak D call TRBD1 (6 bases). V dropped 3 bases and J dropped 6 bases, with 12 bases sitting between them. Germline CDR1 is PRHDT and CDR2 is FYEKMQ (reference sequence). The CDR3 spans 14 residues. The CDR3 sequence is CASSLGASGNIQYF. CDR3 nucleotide sequence: TGTGCCAGCAGCTTGGGGGCCTCAGGAAACATTCAGTACTTC.

The chain is built from TRBV24-1 and TRBJ2-5; 7 positions agree with TRBD1. The germline CDR1 and CDR2 sequences are KGHDR and SFDVKD. V lost 7 bases and J lost 4; bases outside the gene matches: 5. CDR3 length: 13 residues. The CDR3 bases are TGTGCCACCAGCCAGGGGGATCTAGAGACCCAGTACTTC. This translates into CATSQGDLETQYF.

This sequence joins TRBV5-4 and TRBJ2-7; 10 bases are shared with TRBD1. CDR1 SGHNT and CDR2 YYREEE come from the germline V gene (reference sequence). The CDR3 contains 14 residues. The V gene end was trimmed by 5 bases and the J gene end by 5 bases; junction bases not matched to a gene: 7. CDR3 DNA sequence: TGTGCCAGCAGTCCGGGACAGGGGCCGCACGAGCAGTACTTC. This sequence encodes CASSPGQGPHEQYF.

The chain has TRBV4-1 and TRBJ1-2; 7 nucleotides align to TRBD1. Germline CDR1 is MGHRA and CDR2 is YSYEKL. Losses at the gene ends were 5 bases for V and 3 bases for J; bases not matched to a gene: 9. The CDR3 runs 15 residues. The CDR3 DNA is TGCGCCAGCAGCTCTGATCCAGGGGGAGACTATGGCTACACCTTC. Amino acid sequence: CASSSDPGGDYGYTF.

The V and J genes are TRBV30 and TRBJ2-5; weak D call: TRBD2 (5 bases). Trimming took 7 bases from V and 4 from J, leaving 19 bases between them. Germline lookup yields CDR1 GTSNPN and CDR2 SVGIG (reference sequence). The length of the CDR3 is 14 residues. CDR3 in amino acids: CALDPTRASETQYF. For the CDR3, the DNA is TGTGCCTTGGACCCCACTAGGGCGTCAGAGACCCAGTACTTC.

This clone was observed a single time. The chain links TRBV30 to TRBJ1-6, with 8 bases fitting TRBD1. V lost 2 bases, J lost 10 bases, and 7 bases stayed unmatched. The CDR3 runs 14 residues. Germline CDR1 reads GTSNPN; CDR2 reads SVGIG (reference sequence). The CDR3 protein is CAWSSGTGGSPLHF. The CDR3 DNA sequence: TGTGCCTGGAGTAGTGGGACAGGAGGATCACCCCTCCACTTT.

This chain links TRBV7-8 with TRBJ2-2; 15 nucleotides agree with TRBD2. The ends lost 5 bases at V and 3 bases at J; junction bases unmatched: 7. This CDR3 region has 18 residues. Germline lookup yields CDR1 SGHVS and CDR2 FQNEAQ. CDR3 DNA sequence: TGTGCCAGCAGCCTCGGGACTAGCGGGGGGCAGGACACCGGGGAGCTGTTTTTT. This encodes CASSLGTSGGQDTGELFF. Supplemented by reference TRBV7-8 and TRBJ2-2, the full variable domain reads GAGVSQSPRYKVAKRGQDVALRCDPISGHVSLFWYQQALGQGPEFLTYFQNEAQLDKSGLPSDRFFAERPEGSVSTLKIQRTQQEDSAVYLCASSLGTSGGQDTGELFFGEGSRLTVL.

The chain couples TRBV5-1 to TRBJ2-3; D gene ambiguous. This CDR3 region has 15 residues. V gave up 4 bases and J gave up 0 bases, with 12 bases separating them. Germline V gene lookup returns CDR1 SGHRS and CDR2 YFSETQ. Written as DNA, the CDR3 is TGCGCCAGCAGCCCCGAACCGACTAGCACAGATACGCAGTATTTT. The encoded protein is CASSPEPTSTDTQYF.

The chain combines TRBV18 with TRBJ1-1, with TRBD1 matching 7 bases. CDR1 KGHSH and CDR2 LQKENI come from the germline V gene. The J segment lost 1 base and the V segment lost 5 bases, leaving 4 bases of the junction unmatched. The CDR3 is made up of 14 amino acids. CDR3 amino acids: CASSADRTNTEAFF. CDR3 bases: TGTGCCAGCTCAGCGGACAGGACGAACACTGAAGCTTTCTTT.